These 2 T cell receptor beta chains were sequenced from one sample in a study of blood T cell repertoires in COVID-19. Only in-frame clones appear in the TCRdb table, and some are missing; sequencing was by immunoSEQ multiplex PCR. Here the sample spans about 300,000 clones, more than 75% being singletons. The sample was peripheral blood. The receptors shown here come from a woman aged 45-65 years with acute or convalescent COVID-19.

The chain uses TRBV30 and TRBJ2-3; TRBD2 matches 11 bases. Germline lookup yields CDR1 GTSNPN and CDR2 SVGIG (reference sequence). Losses at the gene ends were 2 bases for V and 1 base for J; bases not matched to a gene: 2. The CDR3 is made up of 15 amino acids. For the CDR3, the DNA is TGTGCCTGGAGTTTAGCGGGAGGGGGCACAGATACGCAGTATTTT. Translated: CAWSLAGGGTDTQYF. Looking up the rest from reference TRBV30 and TRBJ2-3 gives the full variable domain: SQTIHQWPATLVQPVGSPLSLECTVEGTSNPNLYWYRQAAGRGLQLLFYSVGIGQISSEVPQNLSASRPQDRQFILSSKKLLLSDSGFYLCAWSLAGGGTDTQYFGPGTRLTVL.

This clone was picked up one time. V usage is TRBV3-1 (or the pseudogene TRBV3-2) and J usage is TRBJ2-3, with a weak D call TRBD2 (5 bases). Germline values: CDR1 LGHDT, CDR2 YNNKEL (reference sequence). This CDR3 region has 16 residues. V was shortened by 4 bases and J by 1 base, with 15 bases between the two germline ends. CDR3: CASSPSPGRGTDTQYF. CDR3 in DNA: TGTGCCAGCAGCCCCTCCCCGGGAAGGGGCACAGATACGCAGTATTTT.